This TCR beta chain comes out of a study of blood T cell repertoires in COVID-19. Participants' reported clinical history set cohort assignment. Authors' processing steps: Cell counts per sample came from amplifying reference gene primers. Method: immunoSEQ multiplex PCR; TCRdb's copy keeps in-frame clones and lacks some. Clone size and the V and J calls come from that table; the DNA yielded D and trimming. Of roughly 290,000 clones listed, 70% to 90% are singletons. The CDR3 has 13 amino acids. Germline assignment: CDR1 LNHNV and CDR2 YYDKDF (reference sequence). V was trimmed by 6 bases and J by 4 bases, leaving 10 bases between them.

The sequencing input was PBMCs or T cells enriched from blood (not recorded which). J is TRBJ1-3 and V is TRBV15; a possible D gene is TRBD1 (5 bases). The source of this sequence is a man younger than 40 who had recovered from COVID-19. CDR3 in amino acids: CATRISGGNTIYF. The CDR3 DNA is TGTGCCACCAGGATTTCAGGGGGAAACACCATATATTTT.